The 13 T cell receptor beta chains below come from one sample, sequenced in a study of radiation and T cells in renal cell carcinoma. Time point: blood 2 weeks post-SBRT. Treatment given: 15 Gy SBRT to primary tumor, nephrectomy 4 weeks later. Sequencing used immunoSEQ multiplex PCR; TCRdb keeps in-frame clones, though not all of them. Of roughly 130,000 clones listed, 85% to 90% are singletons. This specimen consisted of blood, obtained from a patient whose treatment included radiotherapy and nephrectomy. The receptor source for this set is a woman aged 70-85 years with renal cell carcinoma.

CDR3 in amino acids: CASGQGKGEKLFF. The CDR3 DNA is TGTGCCAGCGGCCAGGGGAAGGGTGAAAAACTGTTTTTT. The chain recombines TRBV11-2 with TRBJ1-4; possibly TRBD1 for D (6 bases). With 8 bases removed from V and 7 bases from J, the gap between germline ends came to 14 bases. CDR3 size: 13 residues. CDR1 SGHAT and CDR2 FQNNGV come from the germline V gene.

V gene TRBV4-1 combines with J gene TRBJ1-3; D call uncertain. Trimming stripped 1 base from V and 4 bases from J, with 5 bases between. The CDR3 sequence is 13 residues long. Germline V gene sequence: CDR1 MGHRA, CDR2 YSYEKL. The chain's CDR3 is CASSQAGGNTIYF. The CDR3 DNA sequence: TGCGCCAGCAGCCAAGCTGGGGGAAACACCATATATTTT.

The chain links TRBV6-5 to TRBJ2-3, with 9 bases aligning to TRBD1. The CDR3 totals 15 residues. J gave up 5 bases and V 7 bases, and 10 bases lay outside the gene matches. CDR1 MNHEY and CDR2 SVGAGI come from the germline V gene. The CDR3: CASNPGTGRGDTQYF. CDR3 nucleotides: TGTGCCAGCAATCCCGGGACAGGGCGGGGAGATACGCAGTATTTT.

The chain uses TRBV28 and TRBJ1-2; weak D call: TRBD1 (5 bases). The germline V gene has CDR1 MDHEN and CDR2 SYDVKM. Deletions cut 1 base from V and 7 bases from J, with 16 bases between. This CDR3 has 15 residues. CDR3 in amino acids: CASSLFGGEVGGYTF. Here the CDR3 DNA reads TGTGCCAGCAGTTTATTCGGGGGGGAGGTTGGTGGCTACACCTTC.

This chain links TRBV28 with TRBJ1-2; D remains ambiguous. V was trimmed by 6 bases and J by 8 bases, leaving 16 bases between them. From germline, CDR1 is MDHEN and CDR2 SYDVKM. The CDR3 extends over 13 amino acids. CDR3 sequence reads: CASRATAVEGYTF. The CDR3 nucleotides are TGTGCCAGCAGAGCCACAGCCGTGGAGGGCTACACCTTC.

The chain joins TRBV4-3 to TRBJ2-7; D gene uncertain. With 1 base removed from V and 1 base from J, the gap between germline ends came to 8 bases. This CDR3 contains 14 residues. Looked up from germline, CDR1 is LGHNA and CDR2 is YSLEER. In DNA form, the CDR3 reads TGCGCCAGCAGCCAAGGGTTGGCGTCCTACGAGCAGTACTTC. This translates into CASSQGLASYEQYF.

The CDR3 bases are TGTGCCAGCAGCGCAAGCGGGGACAATTCTGAAGCTTTCTTT. This sequence encodes CASSASGDNSEAFF. This chain connects TRBV9 to TRBJ1-1, with D possibly matching TRBD1 (6 bases). The CDR3 covers 14 residues. Germline CDR1 reads SGDLS; CDR2 reads YYNGEE. V lost 3 bases, J lost 6 bases, and 15 bases lay in between.

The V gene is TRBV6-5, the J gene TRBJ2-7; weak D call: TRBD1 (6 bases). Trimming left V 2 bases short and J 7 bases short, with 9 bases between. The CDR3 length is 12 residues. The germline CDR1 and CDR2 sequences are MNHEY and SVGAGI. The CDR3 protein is CASSYAGTEQYF. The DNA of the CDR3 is TGTGCCAGCAGTTACGCCGGGACAGAGCAGTACTTC.

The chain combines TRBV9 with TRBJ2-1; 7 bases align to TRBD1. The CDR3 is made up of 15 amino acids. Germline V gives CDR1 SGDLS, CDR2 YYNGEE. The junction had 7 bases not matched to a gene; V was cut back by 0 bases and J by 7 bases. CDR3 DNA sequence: TGTGCCAGCAGCGTAGGTGGGACAGTGTTTAATGAGCAGTTCTTC. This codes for CASSVGGTVFNEQFF.

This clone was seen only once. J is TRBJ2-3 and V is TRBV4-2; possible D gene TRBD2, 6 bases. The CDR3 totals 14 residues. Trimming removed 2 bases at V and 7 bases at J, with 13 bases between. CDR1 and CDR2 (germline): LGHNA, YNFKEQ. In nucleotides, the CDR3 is TGTGCCAGCAGCCAAATGACTAGTATATATACGCAGTATTTT. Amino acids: CASSQMTSIYTQYF.

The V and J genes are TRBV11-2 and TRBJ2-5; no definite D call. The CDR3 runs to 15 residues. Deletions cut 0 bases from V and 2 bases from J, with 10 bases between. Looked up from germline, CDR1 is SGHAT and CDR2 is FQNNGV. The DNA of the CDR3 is TGTGCCAGCAGCTTAGATCTCGGGCAGCAAGAGACCCAGTACTTC. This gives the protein CASSLDLGQQETQYF.

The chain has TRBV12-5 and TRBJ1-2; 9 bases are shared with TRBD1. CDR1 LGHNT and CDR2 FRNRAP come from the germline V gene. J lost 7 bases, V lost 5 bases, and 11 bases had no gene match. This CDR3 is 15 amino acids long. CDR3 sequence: CASGTVQGASSGYTF. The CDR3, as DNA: TGTGCTAGTGGTACGGTACAGGGGGCGAGCTCTGGCTACACCTTC.

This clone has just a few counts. In DNA form, the CDR3 reads TGTGCCAGCAGCCGGGACACGACCCAGCATTTT. This translates into CASSRDTTQHF. The gene calls are TRBV7-2 and TRBJ1-5, with D possibly TRBD1 on 6 matching bases. This CDR3 region has 11 residues. Trimming took off 5 bases at V and 11 bases at J, with 10 bases between the two ends. The V gene's germline CDR1 is SGHTA and CDR2 FQGNSA. The full variable domain, completed using reference TRBV7-2 and TRBJ1-5, is GAGVSQSPSNKVTEKGKDVELRCDPISGHTALYWYRQSLGQGLEFLIYFQGNSAPDKSGLPSDRFSAERTGGSVSTLTIQRTQQEDSAVYLCASSRDTTQHFGDGTRLSIL.